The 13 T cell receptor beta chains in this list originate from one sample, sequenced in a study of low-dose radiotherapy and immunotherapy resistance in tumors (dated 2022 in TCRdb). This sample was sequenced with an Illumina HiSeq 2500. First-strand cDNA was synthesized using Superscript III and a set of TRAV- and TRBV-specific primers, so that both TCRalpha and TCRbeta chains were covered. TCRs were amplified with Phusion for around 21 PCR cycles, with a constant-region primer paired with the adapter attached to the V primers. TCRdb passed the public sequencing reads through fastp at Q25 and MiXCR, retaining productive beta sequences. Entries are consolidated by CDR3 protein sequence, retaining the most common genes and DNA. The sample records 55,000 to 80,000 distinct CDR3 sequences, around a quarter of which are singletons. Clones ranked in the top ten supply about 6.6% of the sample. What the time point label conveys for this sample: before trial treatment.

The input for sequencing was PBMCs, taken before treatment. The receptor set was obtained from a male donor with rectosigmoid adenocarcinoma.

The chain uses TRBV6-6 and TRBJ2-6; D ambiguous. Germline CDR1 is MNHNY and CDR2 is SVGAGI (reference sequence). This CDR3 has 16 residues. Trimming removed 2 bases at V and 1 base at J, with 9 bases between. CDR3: CASSYPPESGANVLTF. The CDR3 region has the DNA TGTGCCAGCAGTTACCCCCCGGAGTCTGGGGCCAACGTCCTGACTTTC.

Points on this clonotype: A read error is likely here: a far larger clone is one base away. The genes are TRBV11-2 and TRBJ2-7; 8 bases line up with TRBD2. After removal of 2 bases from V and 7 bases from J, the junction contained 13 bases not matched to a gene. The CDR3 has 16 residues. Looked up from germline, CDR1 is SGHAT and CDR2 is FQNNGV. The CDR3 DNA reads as TGTGCCAGCAGCTTATTAGCGGGGAGCTCCTACAATGAGCAGTACTTC. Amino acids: CASSLLAGSSYNEQYF.

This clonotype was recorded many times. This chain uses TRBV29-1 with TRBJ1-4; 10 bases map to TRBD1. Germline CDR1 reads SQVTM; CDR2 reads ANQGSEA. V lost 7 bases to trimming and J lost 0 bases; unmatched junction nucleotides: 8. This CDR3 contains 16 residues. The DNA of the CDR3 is TGCAGCGCCAAGGGACAGGGGACTTCAACTAATGAAAAACTGTTTTTT. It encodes CSAKGQGTSTNEKLFF.

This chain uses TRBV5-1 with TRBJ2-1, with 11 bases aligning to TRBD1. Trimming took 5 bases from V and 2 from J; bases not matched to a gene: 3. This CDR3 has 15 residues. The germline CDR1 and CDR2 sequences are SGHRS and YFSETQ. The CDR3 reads CASSRTGGAYNEQFF. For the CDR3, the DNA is TGCGCCAGCAGTCGGACAGGGGGCGCCTACAATGAGCAGTTCTTC.

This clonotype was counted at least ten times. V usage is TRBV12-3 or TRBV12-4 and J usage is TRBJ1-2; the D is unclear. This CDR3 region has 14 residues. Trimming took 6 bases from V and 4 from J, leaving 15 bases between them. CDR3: CASSPQQTSYGYTF. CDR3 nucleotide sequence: TGTGCCAGCAGCCCACAACAGACAAGCTATGGCTACACCTTC.

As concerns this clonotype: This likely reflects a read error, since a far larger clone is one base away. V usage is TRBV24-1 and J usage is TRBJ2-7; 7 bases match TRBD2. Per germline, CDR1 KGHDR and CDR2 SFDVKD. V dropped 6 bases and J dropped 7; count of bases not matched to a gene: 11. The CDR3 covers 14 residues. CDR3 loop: CATSRAGAPNEQYF. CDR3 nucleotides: TGTGCCACCAGTCGGGCGGGAGCCCCCAATGAGCAGTACTTC.

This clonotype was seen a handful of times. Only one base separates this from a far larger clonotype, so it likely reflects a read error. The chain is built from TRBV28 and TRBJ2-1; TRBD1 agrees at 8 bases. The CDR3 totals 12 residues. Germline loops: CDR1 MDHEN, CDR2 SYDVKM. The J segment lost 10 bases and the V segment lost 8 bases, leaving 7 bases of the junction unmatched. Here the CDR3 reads CASRDRPYEQFF. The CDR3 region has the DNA TGTGCCAGCCGGGACAGGCCCTACGAGCAGTTCTTC.

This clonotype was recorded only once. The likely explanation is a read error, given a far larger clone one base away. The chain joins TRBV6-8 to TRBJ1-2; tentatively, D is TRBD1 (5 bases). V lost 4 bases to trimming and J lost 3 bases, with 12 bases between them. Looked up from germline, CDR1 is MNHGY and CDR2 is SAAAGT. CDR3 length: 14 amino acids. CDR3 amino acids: CASSFPRGDYGYTF. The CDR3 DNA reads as TGTGCCAGCAGTTTCCCCCGGGGGGACTATGGCTACACCTTC.

CDR3: CAWIRQGGHEQYF. The CDR3, as DNA: TGTGCCTGGATTCGACAGGGGGGCCACGAGCAGTACTTC. The gene calls are TRBV30 and TRBJ2-7; TRBD1 agrees at 9 bases. This CDR3 is built from 13 residues. Germline V gives CDR1 GTSNPN, CDR2 SVGIG (reference sequence). The V and J ends lost 4 bases and 5 bases, in that order; junction bases with no gene match: 6.

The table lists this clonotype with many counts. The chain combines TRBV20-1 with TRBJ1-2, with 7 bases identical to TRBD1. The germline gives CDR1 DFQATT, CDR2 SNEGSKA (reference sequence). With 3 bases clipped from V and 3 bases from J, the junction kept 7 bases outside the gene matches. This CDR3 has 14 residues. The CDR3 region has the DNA TGCAGTGCTAGTAGGACAGGCGGGTACTATGGCTACACCTTC. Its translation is CSASRTGGYYGYTF.

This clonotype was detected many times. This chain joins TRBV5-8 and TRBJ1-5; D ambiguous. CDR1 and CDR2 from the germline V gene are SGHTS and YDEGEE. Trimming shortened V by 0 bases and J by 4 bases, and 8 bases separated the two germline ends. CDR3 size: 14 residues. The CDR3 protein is CASSLVWGNQPQHF. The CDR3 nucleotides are TGTGCCAGCAGCTTGGTATGGGGTAATCAGCCCCAGCATTTT. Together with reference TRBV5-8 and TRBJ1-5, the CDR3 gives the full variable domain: EAGVTQSPTHLIKTRGQQATLRCSPISGHTSVYWYQQALGLGLQFLLWYDEGEERNRGNFPPRFSGRQFPNYSSELNVNALELEDSALYLCASSLVWGNQPQHFGDGTRLSIL.

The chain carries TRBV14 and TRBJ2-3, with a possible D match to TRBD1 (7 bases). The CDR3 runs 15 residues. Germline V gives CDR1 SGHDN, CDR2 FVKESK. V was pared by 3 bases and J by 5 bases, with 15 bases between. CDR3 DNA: TGTGCCAGCAGCCAGCATAACAGGGGAGGAGATACGCAGTATTTT. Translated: CASSQHNRGGDTQYF. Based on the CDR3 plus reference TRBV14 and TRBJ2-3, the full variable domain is EAGVTQFPSHSVIEKGQTVTLRCDPISGHDNLYWYRRVMGKEIKFLLHFVKESKQDESGMPNNRFLAERTGGTYSTLKVQPAELEDSGVYFCASSQHNRGGDTQYFGPGTRLTVL.

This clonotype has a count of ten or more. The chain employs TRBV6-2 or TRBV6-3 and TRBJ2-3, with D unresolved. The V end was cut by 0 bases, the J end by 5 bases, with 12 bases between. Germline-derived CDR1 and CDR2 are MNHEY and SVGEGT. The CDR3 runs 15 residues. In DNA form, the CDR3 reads TGTGCCAGCAGTTACTCAATCCTTCCAGGAGATACGCAGTATTTT. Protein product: CASSYSILPGDTQYF.